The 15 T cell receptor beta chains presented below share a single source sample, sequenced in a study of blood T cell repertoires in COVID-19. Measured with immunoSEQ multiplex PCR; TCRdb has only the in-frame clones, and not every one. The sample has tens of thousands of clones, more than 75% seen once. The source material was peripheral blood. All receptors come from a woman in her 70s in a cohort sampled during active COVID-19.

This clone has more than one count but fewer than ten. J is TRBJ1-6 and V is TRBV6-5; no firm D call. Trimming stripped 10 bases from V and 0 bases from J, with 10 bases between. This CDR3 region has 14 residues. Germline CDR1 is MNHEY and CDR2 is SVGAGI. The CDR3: CATTPSSYNSPLHF. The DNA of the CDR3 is TGTGCCACCACACCTAGCTCCTATAATTCACCCCTCCACTTT.

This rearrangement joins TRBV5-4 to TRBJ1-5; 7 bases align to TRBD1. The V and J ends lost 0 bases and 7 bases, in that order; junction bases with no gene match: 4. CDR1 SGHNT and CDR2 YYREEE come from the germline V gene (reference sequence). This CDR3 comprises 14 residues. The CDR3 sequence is CASSLEGAGQPQHF. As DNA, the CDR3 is TGTGCCAGCAGCTTGGAGGGGGCCGGGCAGCCCCAGCATTTT.

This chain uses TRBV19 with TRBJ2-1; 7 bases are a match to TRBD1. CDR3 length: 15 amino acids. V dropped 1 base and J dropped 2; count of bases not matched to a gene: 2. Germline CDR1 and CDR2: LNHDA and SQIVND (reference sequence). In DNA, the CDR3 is TGTGCCAGTAGTATAGGACAGGGAGCCTACAATGAGCAGTTCTTC. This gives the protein CASSIGQGAYNEQFF.

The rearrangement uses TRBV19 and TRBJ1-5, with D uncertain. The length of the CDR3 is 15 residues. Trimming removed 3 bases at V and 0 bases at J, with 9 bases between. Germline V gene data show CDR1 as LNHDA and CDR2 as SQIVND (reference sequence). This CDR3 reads CASSIIRDSNQPQHF. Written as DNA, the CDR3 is TGTGCCAGTAGTATTATACGGGATAGCAATCAGCCCCAGCATTTT.

The CDR3 DNA is TGTGCCAGCAGTTTTCCCGGGGATATTATCAGTCAGCCCCAGCATTTT. Amino acid sequence: CASSFPGDIISQPQHF. The J gene is TRBJ1-5, the V gene TRBV6-6, with D unclear. Germline assignment: CDR1 MNHNY and CDR2 SVGAGI (reference sequence). Between the trimmed V and J ends, which lost 4 bases and 6 bases, there was a span of 19 bases. The length of the CDR3 is 16 residues.

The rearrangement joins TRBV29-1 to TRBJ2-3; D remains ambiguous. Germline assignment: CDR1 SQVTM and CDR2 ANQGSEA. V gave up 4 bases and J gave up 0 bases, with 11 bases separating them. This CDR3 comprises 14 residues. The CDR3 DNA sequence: TGCAGCGTTGGGGCAGACACTAGCACAGATACGCAGTATTTT. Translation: CSVGADTSTDTQYF.

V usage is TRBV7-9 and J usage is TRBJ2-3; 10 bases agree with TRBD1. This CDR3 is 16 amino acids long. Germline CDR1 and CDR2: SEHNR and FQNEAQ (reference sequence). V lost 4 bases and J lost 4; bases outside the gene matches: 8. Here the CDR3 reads CASSWGGQGIPDTQYF. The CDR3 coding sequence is TGTGCCAGCAGCTGGGGGGGACAGGGGATCCCAGATACGCAGTATTTT.

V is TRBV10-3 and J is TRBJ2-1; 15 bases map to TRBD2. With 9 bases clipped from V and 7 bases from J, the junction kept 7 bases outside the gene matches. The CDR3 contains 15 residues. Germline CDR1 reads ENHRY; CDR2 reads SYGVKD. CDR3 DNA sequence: TGTGCCATTGGACTAGCGGGAGGGGTTGGGAATGAGCAGTTCTTC. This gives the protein CAIGLAGGVGNEQFF.

The CDR3 protein is CASSELATDIQETQYF. CDR3 DNA sequence: TGTGCCAGCAGTGAACTAGCGACCGACATCCAAGAGACCCAGTACTTC. The V and J genes are TRBV6-1 and TRBJ2-5, with D possibly TRBD2 on 6 matching bases. Germline lookup yields CDR1 MNHNS and CDR2 SASEGT. The CDR3 contains 16 residues. Trimming removed 2 bases from V and 1 base from J, with 14 bases in between.

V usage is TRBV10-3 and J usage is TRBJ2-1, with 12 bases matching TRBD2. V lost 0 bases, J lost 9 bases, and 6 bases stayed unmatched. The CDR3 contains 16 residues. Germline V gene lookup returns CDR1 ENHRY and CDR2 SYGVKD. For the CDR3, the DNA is TGTGCCATCAGTGAGTCGTCAACTAGCGGGAGGTTTGAGCAGTTCTTC. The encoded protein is CAISESSTSGRFEQFF.

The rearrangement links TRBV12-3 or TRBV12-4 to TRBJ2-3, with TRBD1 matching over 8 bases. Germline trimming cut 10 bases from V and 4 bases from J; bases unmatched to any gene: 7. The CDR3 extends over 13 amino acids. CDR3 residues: CATGQGRADTQYF. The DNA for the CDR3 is TGTGCCACTGGACAGGGCAGGGCAGATACGCAGTATTTT.

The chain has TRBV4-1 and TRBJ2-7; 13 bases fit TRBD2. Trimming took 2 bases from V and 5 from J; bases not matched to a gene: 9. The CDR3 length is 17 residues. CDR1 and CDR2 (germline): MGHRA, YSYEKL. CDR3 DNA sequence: TGCGCCAGCAGCCAAAACCCGGGACTAGCGGGAAGGGACGAGCAGTACTTC. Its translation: CASSQNPGLAGRDEQYF.

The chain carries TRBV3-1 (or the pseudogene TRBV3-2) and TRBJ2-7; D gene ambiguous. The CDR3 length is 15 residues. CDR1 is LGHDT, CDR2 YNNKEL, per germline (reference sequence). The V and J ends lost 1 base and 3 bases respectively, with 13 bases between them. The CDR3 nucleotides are TGTGCCAGCAGCCAAGTCCGGGTCTTGGGCTACGAGCAGTACTTC. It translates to CASSQVRVLGYEQYF.

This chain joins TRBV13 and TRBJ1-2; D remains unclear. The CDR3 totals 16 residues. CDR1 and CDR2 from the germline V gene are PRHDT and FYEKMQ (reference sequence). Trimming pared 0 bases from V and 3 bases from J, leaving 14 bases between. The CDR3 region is CASSLGQLAGYYGYTF. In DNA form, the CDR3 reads TGTGCCAGCAGCTTAGGACAGTTGGCGGGTTACTATGGCTACACCTTC.

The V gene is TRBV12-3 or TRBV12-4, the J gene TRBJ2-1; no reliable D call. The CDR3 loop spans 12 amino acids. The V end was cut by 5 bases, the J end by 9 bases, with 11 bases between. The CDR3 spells CASSHPLSEQFF. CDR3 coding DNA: TGTGCCAGCAGTCATCCACTTAGTGAGCAGTTCTTC.